This TCR beta chain is drawn from a study of CD8+CD57+ T cells in acquired aplastic anemia. Study-level background: Healthy donor CD4+ samples were sequenced to a depth that averaged roughly 9.9 million reads. Study-level points and caveats: Overlap between patients and controls comprised about 30 CD8+ CDR3 sequences. Controls and patients did not differ significantly in CD8+ Simpson's diversity.

Trimming cost V 9 bases and J 8 bases, with 13 bases left between them. Germline CDR1 is WNHNN and CDR2 is SYGVQD (reference sequence). The CDR3 has 11 amino acids. A word on this clonotype: Its antigen remains unidentified.

TCR beta VDJ and CDR3 profiles were obtained from a genomic DNA template. Using its own MiXCR run on the reads, TCRdb lists one record per CDR3 protein. The table shows about 200,000 distinct CDR3 sequences, with roughly 35% occurring only once. Sequenced: sorted CD4+, CD8+, or CD8+CD57+ T cells (not recorded which) from PBMCs. The genes are TRBV10-1 and TRBJ1-1; no firm D call. The receptor comes from a human donor in good health, serving as a control. The CDR3 DNA reads as TGCGCCAGTGGGTTTGGGTCGGAAGCTTTCTTT. Encoded protein: CASGFGSEAFF.